This T cell receptor beta chain was profiled in a study of T cells in Graves' hyperthyroidism and ophthalmopathy (dated by TCRdb to between 2017 and 2020). Notes on the research overall: Peripheral blood was collected at initial diagnosis, before any treatment. TCR V-J signatures able to tell the groups apart were searched for in a discovery cohort of 90 to 100 patients, of whom more than 40 had Graves' ophthalmopathy and around 57 had stable Graves' hyperthyroidism. Prospective prediction of ophthalmopathy was tested in an independent validation cohort of approximately 19 hyperthyroidism patients and 17 patients who later progressed to ophthalmopathy. The 95 to 100 discovery patients were divided at random into training and test sets in a 7:3 ratio. In addition, the study compared T-cell repertoires in thyroid tissue and in blood from roughly 6 Graves' hyperthyroidism patients. After blood sampling, hyperthyroidism patients were treated with methimazole at a starting dose of 30 mg daily, and ophthalmopathy patients were treated with high-dose intravenous methylprednisolone. The paper describes TCR Vbeta CDR3 sequencing of about 140 peripheral blood samples, made up of some 40 ophthalmopathy patients, roughly 80 hyperthyroidism patients and roughly 17 progressor patients.

For this chain, trimming is 5 bases at the V end and 7 bases at the J end, and the number of junction bases without a gene match is 5. The CDR3 numbers 14 residues from cysteine through phenylalanine. The read is trimmed to its CDR3 DNA, 42 bases read in frame from base 1. CDR1 and CDR2 (MGHRA, YSYEKL) derive from the germline V gene. Comment on this clonotype: Its antigen is unknown. No base qualities exist here, and no much larger clone lies one base off it.

Ophthalmopathy patients had moderately to severely active disease, with a Clinical Activity Score of 3 or more, a NOSPECS grade of 4 or more, and a disease duration of less than 3 months. The study excluded patients with uncontrolled infections, other autoimmune diseases, pregnancy or lactation. Diagnoses were based on clinical symptoms, serum thyroxine and TRAb, thyroid ultrasound and orbital computed tomography. PBMCs were separated from around 9.1 ml of fresh peripheral blood using Ficoll-Paque density gradient centrifugation. Total RNA was extracted using Trizol reagent, and RNA quality was assessed on an Agilent 2100 Bioanalyzer. General conclusions and limits of the study: No statistical method was used to fix the sample size in advance, and group allocation was not hidden from the investigators. Blood samples also contained most of the expanded thyroid clonotypes (frequency above 0.001), which suggests that blood repertoires may reflect thyroid immune responses. A 13 V-J signature model separated ophthalmopathy from stable hyperthyroidism, with around 91% sensitivity and 81% to 83% specificity in cross-validation and 80%/75% in testing. In validation, the model predicted progression to ophthalmopathy a median of about 5.9 months before onset, with about 67% sensitivity and almost 75% specificity.

The TCR beta CDR3 regions were amplified from RNA transcripts. For the first round of RT-PCR on the TCR CDR3, the HTBI primer set was used together with the Qiagen OneStep RT-PCR kit. The libraries were constructed in a second round of multiplex PCR and then size-selected and purified. Sequencing of the libraries was done on an Illumina HiSeq2000 using paired-end 100 bp reads. Per the original workflow: SOAPnuke was used to process the raw data, with reads discarded if the reads contained adapters or uncalled bases, had a mean Phred below 15, or lacked an exact constant-primer or identifier match. High-quality paired reads were merged using COPE v1.2.5, and each unique nucleotide sequence was defined as a clonotype. Clonotypes were aligned to IMGT TRBV, TRBD and TRBJ reference segments using MiTCR v1.1. Analysis was restricted to V-J combinations with a frequency above 0.0001, which covered about 99% of repertoires. The TCS score was defined as the ratio of F50 (clonal expansion) to E x V (chaos), calculated using BLOSUM62-based TCRdist between CDR3 peptides within each V-J. Welch's t-statistics and random forest reduced around 520 V-J features to 10 to 15, which were used in a naive Bayes classifier (R e1071). TCRdb ran its own pipeline on the public reads, namely fastp trimming at Q25 and MiXCR clone calling, and kept in-frame beta chains. Every CDR3 protein is listed once, alongside the most common genes and DNA of its rows. The V and J calls were not made by the authors but by TCRdb's processing. The sample profile shows about 640,000 distinct CDR3 sequences; about 20% of them were found once. Over 30% of the sample goes to the ten largest clones.

This receptor chain uses TRBV4-1 and TRBJ1-4, with TRBD1 matching 9 junction bases. This TCR came from a man aged 25-40 years with Graves' ophthalmopathy. The sample was blood. The base sequence is TGCGCCAGCAGCACCGGGACAGGGATTGAAAAACTGTTTTTT. The translation is CASSTGTGIEKLFF.